The 11 T cell receptor beta chains reported below all come from one sample, sequenced in a study of cytomegalovirus exposure and HLA in healthy donors. In the PCR, 60 Vbeta and 13 Jbeta primers were used. Repertoires were generated with immunoSEQ multiplex PCR, while TCRdb's copy carries only in-frame clones and drops some. The sample data list some 110,000 clones. Sequencing was done on a sample of PBMCs. These receptors originate from a man aged 40-49 years in good health and CMV-seronegative.

The chain links TRBV27 to TRBJ2-7; 10 bases are shared with TRBD1. Germline CDR1 MNHEY, CDR2 SMNVEV (reference sequence). This CDR3 comprises 16 residues. The ends lost 2 bases at V and 4 bases at J; junction bases unmatched: 8. This CDR3 is CASSLNRDRGIYEQYF. The DNA of the CDR3 is TGTGCCAGCAGTTTAAACCGGGACAGGGGAATATACGAGCAGTACTTC.

The V gene is TRBV11-3, the J gene TRBJ2-7; 10 bases map to TRBD1. The CDR3 covers 17 residues. CDR1 and CDR2 from the germline V gene are SGHNT and YENEEA. V trimming: 5 bases; J trimming: 3 bases; junction bases outside the gene matches: 13. CDR3 nucleotide sequence: TGTGCCAGCAGCAAACGGAAGCCGACAGGGGGCATCTACGAGCAGTACTTC. This sequence encodes CASSKRKPTGGIYEQYF.

V and J are TRBV6-1 and TRBJ2-7, with TRBD1 identical over 10 bases. The ends lost 7 bases at V and 5 bases at J; junction bases unmatched: 8. In germline, CDR1 is MNHNS, CDR2 SASEGT. This CDR3 contains 14 residues. The DNA of the CDR3 is TGTGCCAGCACCACGGACAGGGGGGTAAACGAGCAGTACTTC. Protein sequence: CASTTDRGVNEQYF.

The chain recombines TRBV7-2 with TRBJ2-7, with unresolved D. The germline CDR1 and CDR2 sequences are SGHTA and FQGNSA. The CDR3 loop spans 11 amino acids. V was clipped by 6 bases and J by 0 bases, with 3 bases between them. CDR3 bases: TGTGCCAGCAGTAACTCCTACGAGCAGTACTTC. Its translation is CASSNSYEQYF.

The chain couples TRBV11-3 to TRBJ2-2, with D tentatively TRBD1 (5 bases). Germline-derived CDR1 and CDR2 are SGHNT and YENEEA. Trimming removed 4 bases from V and 0 bases from J, with 9 bases in between. The CDR3 has 15 amino acids. CDR3 protein: CASSSAGTNTGELFF. CDR3 nucleotides: TGTGCCAGCAGCTCCGCAGGGACGAACACCGGGGAGCTGTTTTTT.

The J gene is TRBJ1-5, the V gene TRBV7-8, with TRBD1 as a possible D gene (5 bases). Germline CDR1 reads SGHVS; CDR2 reads FQNEAQ. The CDR3 sequence is 14 residues long. The germline V and J ends were trimmed by 1 base and 5 bases, with 9 bases remaining between them. In DNA, the CDR3 is TGTGCCAGCAGCTTAGGGGGCGGGGATCAGCCCCAGCATTTT. Residues: CASSLGGGDQPQHF.

The chain couples TRBV7-2 to TRBJ2-3; 10 bases map to TRBD2. V shed 4 bases, J shed 2 bases, and the junction held 3 bases outside the gene matches. This CDR3 has 15 residues. The germline V gene has CDR1 SGHTA and CDR2 FQGNSA. The CDR3 nucleotides read TGTGCCAGCAGCTATAGCGGGAGGCCCACAGATACGCAGTATTTT. Encoded protein: CASSYSGRPTDTQYF.

The chain combines TRBV4-3 with TRBJ1-2, with TRBD1 as a possible D gene (6 bases). The ends were cut back, 1 base at V and 5 bases at J, with 20 bases in the middle. CDR3 length: 17 amino acids. Germline V lookup: CDR1 LGHNA, CDR2 YSLEER. The DNA of the CDR3 is TGCGCCAGCAGCCAAGCCACGTCAGGGGACACTTCGTATGGCTACACCTTC. It translates to CASSQATSGDTSYGYTF.

The chain employs TRBV7-2 and TRBJ1-2, with TRBD1 matching 8 bases. With V trimmed by 4 bases and J by 3 bases, 13 bases remained unmatched. The CDR3 totals 17 residues. Per the germline V gene, CDR1 is SGHTA and CDR2 is FQGNSA. The CDR3 DNA reads TGTGCCAGCAGCTCCCCTGGAGGGACAGGATCTCACTATGGCTACACCTTC. Encoded protein: CASSSPGGTGSHYGYTF.

The rearrangement joins TRBV7-8 to TRBJ2-3, with D uncertain. CDR1 is SGHVS, CDR2 FQNEAQ, per germline. The CDR3 extends over 15 amino acids. V lost 1 base to trimming and J lost 4 bases, with 12 bases between them. The CDR3 here is CASSLGRSPPDTQYF. The CDR3 bases are TGTGCCAGCAGCTTAGGTCGTAGCCCGCCAGATACGCAGTATTTT.

The chain uses TRBV30 and TRBJ1-3; D uncertain. CDR3 length: 14 residues. From germline, CDR1 is GTSNPN and CDR2 SVGIG (reference sequence). V gave up 0 bases and J gave up 4 bases, with 10 bases separating them. As DNA, the CDR3 is TGTGCCTGGAGTGTAAACAAGAGGGGAAACACCATATATTTT. This sequence encodes CAWSVNKRGNTIYF.